Shown below are 6 T cell receptor beta chains from a single sample sequenced in a study of blood T cell repertoires in COVID-19. The repertoire was sequenced with immunoSEQ multiplex PCR; TCRdb's copy has only in-frame clones and lacks some. The sample has around 250,000 clones; 70% to 90% are singletons. The source material was peripheral blood. The receptors shown here come from a man between 50 and 59 years old with active or convalescent COVID-19.

V gene TRBV7-6 combines with J gene TRBJ2-3; the match to TRBD2 covers 13 bases. CDR1 and CDR2 from the germline V gene are SGHVS and FNYEAQ. V dropped 5 bases and J dropped 0; count of bases not matched to a gene: 8. The CDR3 has 18 amino acids. CDR3 in amino acids: CASSLRTSGSLSTDTQYF. The CDR3, as DNA: TGTGCCAGCAGCCTCAGGACTAGCGGGAGTCTTAGCACAGATACGCAGTATTTT.

The chain uses TRBV7-3 and TRBJ2-2; D call uncertain. Germline lookup yields CDR1 SGHTA and CDR2 FQGTGA. CDR3 size: 13 residues. Trimming took off 2 bases at V and 6 bases at J, with 7 bases between the two ends. CDR3 loop: CASSLLGAGELFF. The CDR3 DNA sequence: TGTGCCAGCAGCTTATTGGGCGCCGGGGAGCTGTTTTTT.

Details on this clone: Other DNA sequences in the sample encode the same CDR3. This chain connects TRBV5-1 to TRBJ2-5; no clear D gene. Germline assignment: CDR1 SGHRS and CDR2 YFSETQ. This CDR3 spans 11 amino acids. V gave up 7 bases and J gave up 2 bases, with 6 bases separating them. The chain's CDR3 is CASGPQETQYF. CDR3 nucleotides: TGCGCCAGCGGGCCACAAGAGACCCAGTACTTC. Combining the CDR3 with reference TRBV5-1 and TRBJ2-5 gives the whole variable domain KAGVTQTPRYLIKTRGQQVTLSCSPISGHRSVSWYQQTPGQGLQFLFEYFSETQRNKGNFPGRFSGRQFSNSRSEMNVSTLELGDSALYLCASGPQETQYFGPGTRLLVL.

The genes are TRBV9 and TRBJ2-1; 9 bases match TRBD2. The CDR3 loop spans 16 amino acids. Germline V lookup: CDR1 SGDLS, CDR2 YYNGEE. V dropped 4 bases and J dropped 8; count of bases not matched to a gene: 13. CDR3 coding DNA: TGTGCCAGCAGCACAGTCTGGGCTAGCGGGATCGATGAGCAGTTCTTC. Translated, it gives CASSTVWASGIDEQFF.

The rearrangement uses TRBV5-8 and TRBJ1-2; TRBD1 aligns across 8 bases. Germline assignment: CDR1 SGHTS and CDR2 YDEGEE. The V and J ends lost 1 base and 2 bases, in that order; junction bases with no gene match: 13. The CDR3 runs to 18 residues. CDR3 loop: CASSLPPGGAKGNYGYTF. In DNA, the CDR3 is TGTGCCAGCAGCTTGCCCCCAGGGGGCGCCAAGGGGAACTATGGCTACACCTTC.

A single count supports this clone. The rearrangement joins TRBV19 to TRBJ2-7, with TRBD2 identical over 8 bases. Germline assignment: CDR1 LNHDA and CDR2 SQIVND (reference sequence). The CDR3 is 17 amino acids. Trimming took 2 bases from V and 1 from J; bases not matched to a gene: 10. The CDR3 nucleotides are TGTGCCAGTAGTATATCCTACGGGACTAGTGGGTCCTACGAGCAGTACTTC. This translates into CASSISYGTSGSYEQYF.